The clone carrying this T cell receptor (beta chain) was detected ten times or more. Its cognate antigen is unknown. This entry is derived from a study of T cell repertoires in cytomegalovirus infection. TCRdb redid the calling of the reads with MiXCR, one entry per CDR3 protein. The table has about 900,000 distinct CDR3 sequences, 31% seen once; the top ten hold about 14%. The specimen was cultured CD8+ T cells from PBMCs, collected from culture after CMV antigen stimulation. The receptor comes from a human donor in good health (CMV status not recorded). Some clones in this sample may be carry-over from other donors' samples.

The CDR3 bases are TGTGCCAGCAGCTTGGCCCAGGATGGGCTCCAGAATGAAAAACTGTTTTTT. It codes for CASSLAQDGLQNEKLFF. The chain combines TRBV7-9 with TRBJ1-4; D gene uncertain. CDR3 length: 17 residues. Trimming removed 3 bases at V and 5 bases at J, with 19 bases between. Germline V gene sequence: CDR1 SEHNR, CDR2 FQNEAQ (reference sequence). Combining the CDR3 with reference TRBV7-9 and TRBJ1-4 gives the whole variable domain DTGVSQNPRHKITKRGQNVTFRCDPISEHNRLYWYRQTLGQGPEFLTYFQNEAQLEKSRLLSDRFSAERPKGSFSTLEIQRTEQGDSAMYLCASSLAQDGLQNEKLFFGSGTQLSVL.